This paragraph reports one TCR beta chain. This entry belongs to a study of control samples from healthy donors and cancer patients. The germline V and J ends were trimmed by 4 bases and 2 bases, with 14 bases remaining between them. The length of the CDR3 is 16 residues. Germline CDR1 and CDR2: MDHEN and SYDVKM. Clones were read by immunoSEQ multiplex PCR, and TCRdb kept only the in-frame ones, dropping some. The table lists about 65,000 clones, 75% to 95% of them singletons, with more than 1% in the top ten. The V and J genes are TRBV28 and TRBJ2-2; a possible D gene is TRBD2 (6 bases). The TCR comes from a woman between 45 and 65 years old with colorectal cancer. The sequenced material came from PBMCs. CDR3 DNA sequence: TGTGCCAGCAGTTCCACGGGAGACTTAAACACCGGGGAGCTGTTTTTT. Protein sequence: CASSSTGDLNTGELFF.